This T cell receptor (beta chain) stems from a study of blood T cell repertoires in COVID-19. Study overall: Samples of COVID-19 (acute and convalescent) were obtained from the United States, Italy and Spain. From T cells, B-cell-depleted T cells, or PBMCs came the material, which was cDNA or gDNA.

Original data processing: Nucleated cell counts were estimated from reference gene primer amplification. The protocol was immunoSEQ multiplex PCR, while the TCRdb copy is restricted to in-frame clones and leaves out a portion. V and J calls plus clone size are reproduced from that table; the DNA served to infer D and trimming. This sample yields some 150,000 clones, of which 88% are seen a single time; less than 2% belongs to the top ten. This CDR3 is built from 15 residues. V lost 7 bases to trimming and J lost 3 bases, with 15 bases between them. The germline V gene has CDR1 SNHLY and CDR2 FYNNEI. The gene calls are TRBV2 and TRBJ2-2; tentative D call: TRBD1 (6 bases). The material sequenced was peripheral blood. This TCR came from a woman aged 60-70 years with acute or convalescent COVID-19. CDR3 nucleotide sequence: TGTGCCAGCACCCACAGGACAGTTGACACCGGGGAGCTGTTTTTT. It codes for CASTHRTVDTGELFF.